The entry below describes one TCR beta chain. Its matching antigen is unknown. One end of the junction fails to match germline, which may point to a read error. CDR1 GTSNPN and CDR2 SVGIG come from the germline V gene (reference sequence). The CDR3 consists of 13 residues. This sample was taken from a study of cytomegalovirus exposure and HLA in healthy donors. Study overall: From HLA-typed donors, an early data release held approximately 85 million unique TCRs.

General study findings and limits: Specificity for CMV antigens was confirmed in vitro for three of the CMV-associated chains. In an earlier analysis, productive rearrangement rates for most beta V segments clustered near 87% or 30%.

The PCR made use of 60 Vbeta and 13 Jbeta primers. Sequenced by immunoSEQ multiplex PCR; TCRdb stores in-frame clones only, minus some. This table has 200,000 to 300,000 clones, about 83% appearing once. At the time of sampling, donors were nominally healthy, though unrecorded immune exposures were likely. The material sequenced was PBMCs. This sequence joins TRBV30 and TRBJ1-2; D gene ambiguous. The origin of this receptor is a woman in her forties in good health and CMV-seropositive. This chain's CDR3 is CAWSSATASGYDF. CDR3 DNA: TGTGCCTGGAGCTCCGCTACCGCCTCCGGTTACGACTTC.